The 29 T cell receptor beta chains below come from one sample, sequenced in a study of liver allograft versus peripheral blood T cells (dated by TCRdb to about 2020). Describing the broader study: The study compared the T cell receptor repertoires present in transplanted livers with the repertoires present in the peripheral blood of liver transplant recipients.

The sequencer was an Illumina MiSeq. TCRdb trimmed public reads at Q25 via fastp, called clones via MiXCR and kept in-frame beta chains. Rows with one shared CDR3 protein collapse into an entry with the most common genes and DNA. For this sample the table gives 10,000 or so distinct CDR3 sequences, of which approximately 18% were detected only once. The top ten constitute 0.95% to 1.5% of the sample. These receptors were taken from a human patient who had a liver transplant. Some T cells may be donor cells from the graft after a transplant.

This clonotype is medium-sized within its sample. V and J are TRBV6-5 and TRBJ1-1, with D perhaps TRBD1 (6 bases). This CDR3 has 13 amino acids. CDR1 is MNHEY and CDR2 is SVGAGI in the germline V gene. V was pared by 6 bases and J by 1 base, with 9 bases between. CDR3 sequence reads: CASRRQANTEAFF. The DNA for the CDR3 is TGTGCCAGCAGGAGACAGGCGAACACTGAAGCTTTCTTT.

By share, this clonotype ranks as medium-sized. J is TRBJ1-1 and V is TRBV5-4; the match to TRBD1 covers 7 bases. Germline values: CDR1 SGHNT, CDR2 YYREEE (reference sequence). The trim removed 4 bases at V and 4 bases at J, leaving 4 bases unmatched. The CDR3 spans 13 residues. The CDR3 bases are TGTGCCAGCAGCCTCAGGGGGGCCACTGAAGCTTTCTTT. This gives the protein CASSLRGATEAFF.

As for this clonotype: It may be a read error: a sequence one base away is much more abundant. J is TRBJ1-1 and V is TRBV6-6; D may be TRBD1 (6 bases). The CDR3 extends over 11 amino acids. Per the germline V gene, CDR1 is MNHNY and CDR2 is SVGAGI (reference sequence). The CDR3 sequence is CAGSYDRSAFF. CDR3 bases: TGTGCCGGCAGTTACGACAGGTCGGCTTTCTTT.

This clonotype is classed as medium-sized. The J gene is TRBJ1-5, the V gene TRBV6-2 or TRBV6-3; D unresolved. This CDR3 is built from 13 residues. Germline V gene lookup returns CDR1 MNHEY and CDR2 SVGEGT. V was shortened by 4 bases and J by 5 bases, with 9 bases between the two germline ends. The CDR3 sequence: CASSSSGYQPQHF. CDR3 in DNA: TGTGCCAGCAGTTCCAGCGGGTATCAGCCCCAGCATTTT.

This clonotype rates as medium-sized. The chain employs TRBV6-2 or TRBV6-3 and TRBJ1-6; D might be TRBD1 (5 bases). The germline V and J ends were trimmed by 7 bases and 5 bases, with 15 bases remaining between them. Germline assignment: CDR1 MNHEY and CDR2 SVGEGT. This CDR3 has 15 amino acids. CDR3 coding DNA: TGTGCCAGCACCCCAGGGTTGGGGAATAATTCACCCCTCCACTTT. This sequence encodes CASTPGLGNNSPLHF.

Judged by abundance, this clonotype is medium-sized. The rearrangement joins TRBV18 to TRBJ1-1; the D is unclear. The CDR3 has 11 residues. Germline CDR1 KGHSH, CDR2 LQKENI. V was pared by 4 bases and J by 3 bases, with 3 bases between. The CDR3 is CASSQDTEAFF. The CDR3 coding sequence is TGTGCCAGCTCACAGGACACTGAAGCTTTCTTT.

Concerning this clonotype itself: The germline gene is not matched at one end of the junction; a read error may be the cause. The chain joins TRBV25-1 to TRBJ1-1, with unresolved D. The CDR3 loop spans 13 amino acids. Germline lookup yields CDR1 MGHDK and CDR2 SYGVNS. The CDR3 reads CASTTTWNTEAVF. The DNA of the CDR3 is TGTGCCAGCACCACCACCTGGAACACTGAAGCTGTCTTT.

Notes on this clonotype: This likely came from a read error, as a far larger clone is one base away. V and J are TRBV6-5 and TRBJ1-2; no firm D call. The germline gives CDR1 MNHEY, CDR2 SVGAGI. This CDR3 spans 15 amino acids. CDR3 in DNA: TGTGCCATCAGTGAGCTCCGGTTAGGGAGCTATGGCTACACCTTC. Translation: CAISELRLGSYGYTF.

The gene calls are TRBV6-6 and TRBJ2-1; 9 bases line up with TRBD1. Germline CDR1 MNHNY, CDR2 SVGAGI (reference sequence). J lost 6 bases, V lost 6 bases, and 9 bases had no gene match. The length of the CDR3 is 15 residues. The CDR3, as DNA: TGTGCCAGCAGAGATAGGGGACAGGGTGTCAATGAGCAGTTCTTC. This encodes CASRDRGQGVNEQFF.

This clonotype is medium-sized within its sample. As DNA, the CDR3 is TGCAGCGTTGAAGATCAGGGGGGGACCATAGATGGCTACACCTTC. It translates to CSVEDQGGTIDGYTF. The chain links TRBV29-1 to TRBJ1-2; 7 nucleotides match TRBD1. Germline trimming cut 0 bases from V and 6 bases from J; bases unmatched to any gene: 10. The CDR3 loop spans 15 amino acids. Germline V CDR1 and CDR2: SQVTM, ANQGSEA.

This clonotype is medium-sized in the sample. The V gene is TRBV29-1, the J gene TRBJ2-2, with D unresolved. Per germline, CDR1 SQVTM and CDR2 ANQGSEA. Between the trimmed V and J ends, which lost 3 bases and 2 bases, there was a span of 4 bases. This CDR3 has 12 residues. The chain's CDR3 is CSVDVNTGELFF. In DNA, the CDR3 is TGCAGCGTTGATGTCAACACCGGGGAGCTGTTTTTT.

This clonotype was seen ten or more times. The chain couples TRBV19 to TRBJ1-5; 10 nucleotides line up with TRBD1. J gave up 7 bases and V 3 bases, and 9 bases lay outside the gene matches. The germline V gene encodes CDR1 LNHDA and CDR2 SQIVND (reference sequence). This CDR3 is 16 amino acids long. The CDR3 DNA is TGTGCCAGTAGTATTGGGACAGGGGCCTTGGGGCAGCCCCAGCATTTT. It specifies CASSIGTGALGQPQHF.

By sample fraction, this clonotype is medium-sized. This sequence joins TRBV18 and TRBJ1-2; D ambiguous. The length of the CDR3 is 14 residues. CDR1 is KGHSH and CDR2 is LQKENI in the germline V gene. V lost 3 bases and J 4 bases, leaving 12 bases between the germline ends. CDR3 region: CASSPPGPAYGYTF. In DNA form, the CDR3 reads TGTGCCAGCTCACCCCCGGGTCCGGCCTATGGCTACACCTTC.

This clonotype ranks as medium-sized. The V gene is TRBV6-2 or TRBV6-3, the J gene TRBJ1-5; TRBD1 matches 7 bases. Germline lookup yields CDR1 MNHEY and CDR2 SVGEGT. V dropped 6 bases and J dropped 5; count of bases not matched to a gene: 7. This CDR3 has 14 residues. CDR3 DNA: TGTGCCAGCAGCTTCTACAGGGGTGATCAGCCCCAGCATTTT. It codes for CASSFYRGDQPQHF.

This clonotype was recorded a few times. V and J are TRBV30 and TRBJ2-5; D is undetermined. CDR3 length: 13 amino acids. Trimming left V 1 base short and J 7 bases short, with 13 bases between. Germline CDR1 is GTSNPN and CDR2 is SVGIG (reference sequence). The CDR3 here is CAWSGNEIATQYF. CDR3 DNA: TGTGCCTGGAGTGGTAACGAAATCGCGACCCAGTACTTC.

At least ten counts were recorded for this clonotype. This sequence joins TRBV7-2 and TRBJ2-6; D gene uncertain. The CDR3 spans 13 residues. Looked up from germline, CDR1 is SGHTA and CDR2 is FQGNSA. The germline V and J ends were trimmed by 2 bases and 4 bases, with 3 bases remaining between them. CDR3 amino acids: CASSLRGANVLTF. In nucleotides, the CDR3 is TGTGCCAGCAGCTTAAGAGGGGCCAACGTCCTGACTTTC.

In its sample, this clonotype was seen a few times. The gene calls are TRBV12-3 or TRBV12-4 and TRBJ2-7; 9 nucleotides match TRBD2. The CDR3 loop spans 15 amino acids. V shed 5 bases and J 3 bases; nucleotides not matched to a gene: 8. The CDR3 sequence: CASSPSGTSIYEQYF. The DNA of the CDR3 is TGTGCCAGCAGTCCCTCCGGGACTAGCATCTACGAGCAGTACTTC.

The CDR3 coding sequence is TGCAGTGCTAGGGACTTTCCCTACAATGAGCAGTTCTTC. It is translated as CSARDFPYNEQFF. The rearrangement joins TRBV20-1 to TRBJ2-1; D perhaps matches TRBD2 (5 bases). This CDR3 is 13 amino acids long. Germline lookup yields CDR1 DFQATT and CDR2 SNEGSKA (reference sequence). The V end was cut by 3 bases, the J end by 2 bases, with 8 bases between.

By its share, this clonotype is medium-sized. The chain joins TRBV6-2 or TRBV6-3 to TRBJ1-5; 7 bases align to TRBD1. This CDR3 spans 13 amino acids. CDR1 MNHEY and CDR2 SVGEGT come from the germline V gene. Trimming removed 7 bases from V and 4 bases from J; junction bases left unmatched: 4. CDR3 protein: CASNHRGNQPQHF. The CDR3 DNA sequence: TGTGCCAGCAATCACAGGGGAAATCAGCCCCAGCATTTT.

There are a few counts of this clonotype. This chain links TRBV28 with TRBJ1-6; 7 nucleotides align to TRBD1. The CDR3 consists of 15 residues. Germline V gene data show CDR1 as MDHEN and CDR2 as SYDVKM. Trimming removed 5 bases from V and 9 bases from J; junction bases left unmatched: 10. In DNA form, the CDR3 reads TGTGCCAGCAGTCCCGGACAGGCCCTGGTTTCACCCCTCCACTTT. Translation gives CASSPGQALVSPLHF. Full variable domain (remainder filled in from reference TRBV28 and TRBJ1-6): DVKVTQSSRYLVKRTGEKVFLECVQDMDHENMFWYRQDPGLGLRLIYFSYDVKMKEKGDIPEGYSVSREKKERFSLILESASTNQTSMYLCASSPGQALVSPLHFGNGTRLTVT.

In this sample, this clonotype turned up once. The rearrangement uses TRBV20-1 and TRBJ1-2; TRBD1 matches 8 bases. Per the germline V gene, CDR1 is DFQATT and CDR2 is SNEGSKA (reference sequence). The CDR3 contains 14 residues. Trimming at V came to 6 bases and at J to 5 bases, leaving 11 bases not matched to a gene. The CDR3: CSALDPDRGYGYTF. The CDR3 coding sequence is TGCAGTGCATTAGACCCCGACAGGGGTTATGGCTACACCTTC.

This chain joins TRBV12-3 or TRBV12-4 and TRBJ1-1; no firm D call. The CDR3 spans 13 residues. Trimming cost V 6 bases and J 4 bases, with 12 bases left between them. The CDR3 here is CASSSMSGTEAFF. The CDR3 DNA is TGTGCCAGCAGCTCCATGAGCGGCACTGAAGCTTTCTTT.

With respect to this clonotype: One base away lies a much larger clone, so this may be a sequencing read error. The J gene is TRBJ1-4, the V gene TRBV30; no clear D gene. From germline, CDR1 is GTSNPN and CDR2 SVGIG (reference sequence). Trimming removed 0 bases from V and 8 bases from J, with 13 bases in between. The CDR3 runs 14 residues. For the CDR3, the DNA is TGTGCCTGGAGTGTACCGGTGCTACGGGAAAAACTGTTTTTT. It specifies CAWSVPVLREKLFF.

This chain joins TRBV29-1 and TRBJ1-1; D possibly corresponds to TRBD1 (5 bases). The CDR3 runs 12 residues. Germline CDR1 is SQVTM and CDR2 is ANQGSEA. V gave up 1 base and J gave up 5 bases, with 8 bases separating them. CDR3 region: CSVEGGGTEAFF. For the CDR3, the DNA is TGCAGCGTTGAAGGGGGGGGAACTGAAGCTTTCTTT.

The CDR3 nucleotides are TGCAGTGCTAGAGCTGGGGGGAACACTGAAGCTTTCTTT. Protein product: CSARAGGNTEAFF. The chain recombines TRBV20-1 with TRBJ1-1; the D gene is possibly TRBD1 (5 bases). This CDR3 has 13 amino acids. Trimming left V 1 base short and J 1 base short, with 7 bases between. Germline CDR1 and CDR2: DFQATT and SNEGSKA (reference sequence).

Many counts were recorded for this clonotype. The rearrangement uses TRBV6-5 and TRBJ2-7, with D possibly matching TRBD2 (6 bases). The CDR3 is 12 residues long. V was trimmed by 7 bases and J by 1 base, leaving 8 bases between them. The germline V gene has CDR1 MNHEY and CDR2 SVGAGI. The DNA for the CDR3 is TGTGCCAGCATGGGACTTTCCTACGAGCAGTACTTC. It is translated as CASMGLSYEQYF.

Points on this clonotype: The junction does not match germline at one end; this may be a read error. This chain connects TRBV30 to TRBJ1-1, with 7 positions matching TRBD1. The CDR3 extends over 12 amino acids. Germline CDR1 is GTSNPN and CDR2 is SVGIG (reference sequence). CDR3 protein: CAWAGQPGGALF. The CDR3, as DNA: TGTGCCTGGGCGGGACAGCCCGGGGGAGCTTTATTT.

This clonotype qualifies as medium-sized. The gene calls are TRBV27 and TRBJ1-5; TRBD1 aligns across 7 bases. V trimming: 6 bases; J trimming: 8 bases; junction bases outside the gene matches: 10. The CDR3 has 14 residues. Germline loops: CDR1 MNHEY, CDR2 SMNVEV (reference sequence). CDR3 residues: CASRGIRGWEPQHF. CDR3 nucleotides: TGTGCCAGCAGGGGGATCAGGGGGTGGGAGCCCCAGCATTTT.

In its sample, this clonotype ranks as medium-sized (0.01 to 0.1%). The chain uses TRBV29-1 and TRBJ1-1; the D gene is possibly TRBD1 (6 bases). Trimming took off 4 bases at V and 4 bases at J, with 10 bases between the two ends. The germline gives CDR1 SQVTM, CDR2 ANQGSEA. The CDR3 consists of 12 residues. The CDR3 region is CSVVEGGTEAFF. CDR3 coding DNA: TGCAGCGTTGTGGAGGGGGGCACTGAAGCTTTCTTT.